The present T cell receptor (beta chain) was sequenced within a study of cytomegalovirus exposure and HLA in healthy donors. The PCR was carried out with 60 Vbeta primers and 13 Jbeta primers. Clones were sequenced by immunoSEQ multiplex PCR, and TCRdb holds only the in-frame ones, with some missing. Among 150,000 to 200,000 clones listed, around 80% were seen once. The donors comprised healthy bone marrow donors. This CDR3 is 12 amino acids long. Germline loops: CDR1 MGHRA, CDR2 YSYEKL. V was clipped by 4 bases and J by 10 bases, with 13 bases between them. The study's findings and limits: What a later analysis reportedly showed was that an Asian-associated ancestry cluster had fewer N-insertions than the 666-donor mean.

Regarding this clone: The antigen is undetermined.

This receptor was obtained from a man aged 45-60 years in good health and CMV-seropositive. Material for sequencing was PBMCs. This chain links TRBV4-1 with TRBJ1-1; D might be TRBD1 (6 bases). This CDR3 reads CASSPSRGGAFF. CDR3 sequence (DNA): TGCGCCAGCAGCCCTAGCAGAGGGGGAGCTTTCTTT.